The next 20 T cell receptor beta chains were all read from a single sample in a study of blood T cell repertoires in COVID-19. Profiling relied on immunoSEQ multiplex PCR, and the TCRdb table lists in-frame clones only, not all of them. The sample has a few hundred thousand clones; 70% to 85% are singletons. Sequences were obtained from peripheral blood. The receptor set was obtained from a human donor with COVID-19, enrolled during active disease. The donor label of this sample is uncertain.

The V gene is TRBV25-1, the J gene TRBJ2-5, with 11 bases identical to TRBD2. The germline CDR1 and CDR2 sequences are MGHDK and SYGVNS. Unmatched junction bases numbered 5, after V lost 6 bases and J lost 5 bases. The CDR3 spans 14 residues. DNA for the CDR3: TGTGCCAGCAGACTAGCGGGAGCGGGGGAGACCCAGTACTTC. It translates to CASRLAGAGETQYF.

The rearrangement links TRBV27 to TRBJ1-1, with 7 bases fitting TRBD1. This CDR3 spans 15 amino acids. V trimming: 2 bases; J trimming: 0 bases; junction bases outside the gene matches: 3. Germline CDR1 reads MNHEY; CDR2 reads SMNVEV (reference sequence). In DNA form, the CDR3 reads TGTGCCAGCAGTTTACAACAGGGGATGAACACTGAAGCTTTCTTT. This sequence encodes CASSLQQGMNTEAFF.

The chain couples TRBV6-6 to TRBJ2-1; maybe TRBD2 (6 bases). CDR1 is MNHNY, CDR2 SVGAGI, per germline (reference sequence). The V gene lost 2 bases and the J gene lost 8 bases, with 16 bases spanning the gap. The CDR3 is 15 amino acids. CDR3 sequence reads: CASSYGTLGVDEQFF. In DNA form, the CDR3 reads TGTGCCAGCAGTTACGGGACTCTCGGGGTCGATGAGCAGTTCTTC.

For this clone: This specimen includes other DNA sequences encoding the same CDR3. This chain joins TRBV27 and TRBJ2-1; 14 bases match TRBD2. The CDR3 runs to 15 residues. Germline CDR1 is MNHEY and CDR2 is SMNVEV (reference sequence). The J segment lost 7 bases and the V segment lost 5 bases, leaving 4 bases of the junction unmatched. The CDR3 DNA reads as TGTGCCAGCAGTCTCGGGACTAGCGGGAGAAATGAGCAGTTCTTC. Amino acids: CASSLGTSGRNEQFF.

The rearrangement joins TRBV5-1 to TRBJ2-5; 14 nucleotides line up with TRBD2. This CDR3 is 15 amino acids long. Germline V CDR1 and CDR2: SGHRS, YFSETQ. Trimming took 4 bases from V and 4 from J; bases not matched to a gene: 3. Written as DNA, the CDR3 is TGCGCCAGCAGCCCGGGACTAGCGGGAGTAGAGACCCAGTACTTC. It encodes CASSPGLAGVETQYF.

The gene calls are TRBV7-9 and TRBJ1-3, with D uncertain. CDR1 is SEHNR and CDR2 is FQNEAQ in the germline V gene (reference sequence). The V gene lost 5 bases and the J gene lost 6 bases, with 11 bases spanning the gap. The CDR3 covers 13 residues. The DNA for the CDR3 is TGTGCCAGCAGCCTGATTATAGAAAACACCATATATTTT. Translating it yields CASSLIIENTIYF.

The rearrangement uses TRBV19 and TRBJ1-4, with 7 positions matching TRBD1. J was trimmed by 5 bases and V by 6 bases; bases with no gene match: 6. The CDR3 spans 14 residues. CDR1 is LNHDA and CDR2 is SQIVND in the germline V gene (reference sequence). CDR3 sequence reads: CASRPGQQNEKLFF. DNA for the CDR3: TGTGCCAGTAGACCGGGACAGCAAAATGAAAAACTGTTTTTT. Combining the CDR3 with reference TRBV19 and TRBJ1-4 gives the whole variable domain DGGITQSPKYLFRKEGQNVTLSCEQNLNHDAMYWYRQDPGQGLRLIYYSQIVNDFQKGDIAEGYSVSREKKESFPLTVTSAQKNPTAFYLCASRPGQQNEKLFFGSGTQLSVL.

This clone was picked up one time. The chain joins TRBV28 to TRBJ2-7, with 10 bases aligning to TRBD1. This CDR3 has 16 residues. V gave up 7 bases and J gave up 0 bases; unmatched junction bases: 9. Germline CDR1 MDHEN, CDR2 SYDVKM. In DNA form, the CDR3 reads TGTGCCAGCACCCTTCAGGACAGGGGGAGCTCCTACGAGCAGTACTTC. Amino acid sequence: CASTLQDRGSSYEQYF.

In its sample, this clone was seen a few times. This rearrangement joins TRBV4-1 to TRBJ2-1; D uncertain. CDR1 and CDR2 (germline): MGHRA, YSYEKL. The CDR3 spans 12 residues. Trimming removed 4 bases from V and 5 bases from J, with 6 bases in between. The CDR3 sequence is CASSRLDNEQFF. The CDR3, as DNA: TGCGCCAGCAGCCGGCTAGACAATGAGCAGTTCTTC.

The chain joins TRBV14 to TRBJ2-7; D unresolved. The CDR3 has 15 amino acids. Germline V gives CDR1 SGHDN, CDR2 FVKESK. Trimming removed 0 bases at V and 2 bases at J, with 11 bases between. The CDR3 reads CASSQDGLLAYEQYF. The DNA of the CDR3 is TGTGCCAGCAGCCAAGATGGGCTTCTCGCCTACGAGCAGTACTTC.

The rearrangement links TRBV5-6 to TRBJ2-6, with D tentatively TRBD2 (6 bases). Germline CDR1 and CDR2: SGHDT and YYEEEE. The CDR3 covers 16 residues. The V gene lost 3 bases and the J gene lost 2 bases, with 12 bases spanning the gap. CDR3 amino acids: CASSWGREAGANVLTF. The CDR3 nucleotides are TGTGCCAGCAGCTGGGGCAGGGAGGCTGGGGCCAACGTCCTGACTTTC.

This clone has a single count. The V and J genes are TRBV7-9 and TRBJ2-3; D ambiguous. Germline lookup yields CDR1 SEHNR and CDR2 FQNEAQ (reference sequence). Trimming shortened V by 5 bases and J by 1 base, and 16 bases separated the two germline ends. The CDR3 is 16 residues long. The CDR3 DNA reads TGTGCCAGCAGCCCCGGAGTCGCGTTTGGCACAGATACGCAGTATTTT. Residues: CASSPGVAFGTDTQYF.

J is TRBJ1-6 and V is TRBV7-2; D may be TRBD1 (6 bases). CDR1 SGHTA and CDR2 FQGNSA come from the germline V gene. V lost 1 base and J 10 bases, leaving 14 bases between the germline ends. There are 15 residues in the CDR3. This chain's CDR3 is CASSLGGGGGSPLHF. CDR3 nucleotide sequence: TGTGCCAGCAGCTTAGGAGGGGGTGGTGGATCACCCCTCCACTTT.

This chain links TRBV10-3 with TRBJ1-4; 9 bases fit TRBD1. With 2 bases clipped from V and 7 bases from J, the junction kept 5 bases outside the gene matches. In germline, CDR1 is ENHRY, CDR2 SYGVKD. The CDR3 consists of 15 residues. CDR3: CAISEVGGQGEKLFF. CDR3 sequence (DNA): TGTGCCATCAGTGAGGTCGGGGGACAGGGTGAAAAACTGTTTTTT.

The V gene is TRBV7-3, the J gene TRBJ2-2; 9 nucleotides align to TRBD2. With 5 bases clipped from V and 7 bases from J, the junction kept 8 bases outside the gene matches. This CDR3 comprises 15 residues. Germline CDR1 SGHTA, CDR2 FQGTGA. In DNA, the CDR3 is TGTGCCAGCAGCCGACTAGCGGAAGTCGGCGGGGAGCTGTTTTTT. Translating it yields CASSRLAEVGGELFF.

The chain is built from TRBV28 and TRBJ1-2; D uncertain. The V and J ends lost 6 bases and 4 bases respectively, with 15 bases between them. Germline V gives CDR1 MDHEN, CDR2 SYDVKM. The CDR3 contains 14 residues. The CDR3 reads CASRPTGMVYGYTF. For the CDR3, the DNA is TGTGCCAGCAGGCCCACGGGGATGGTCTATGGCTACACCTTC.

The chain recombines TRBV6-5 with TRBJ1-1; 7 nucleotides match TRBD1. Germline CDR1 reads MNHEY; CDR2 reads SVGAGI. This CDR3 spans 13 amino acids. The V and J ends lost 7 bases and 3 bases, in that order; junction bases with no gene match: 5. The CDR3 DNA sequence: TGTGCCAGCAATTTCGACAGGGACACTGAAGCTTTCTTT. Translation: CASNFDRDTEAFF.

The rearrangement uses TRBV28 and TRBJ1-4; TRBD1 matches at 7 bases. The trim removed 8 bases at V and 11 bases at J, leaving 11 bases unmatched. The CDR3 contains 13 residues. The germline CDR1 and CDR2 sequences are MDHEN and SYDVKM. In DNA, the CDR3 is TGTGCCAGCCAGACAGGGTTTCGGCAGAAACTGTTTTTT. Translating it yields CASQTGFRQKLFF. Drawing the rest from reference TRBV28 and TRBJ1-4, the complete variable domain is DVKVTQSSRYLVKRTGEKVFLECVQDMDHENMFWYRQDPGLGLRLIYFSYDVKMKEKGDIPEGYSVSREKKERFSLILESASTNQTSMYLCASQTGFRQKLFFGSGTQLSVL.

This clone was detected a few times. The chain joins TRBV7-8 to TRBJ2-7; 10 positions match TRBD1. Trimming cost V 5 bases and J 7 bases; bases outside gene matches: 8. This CDR3 spans 14 amino acids. CDR1 and CDR2 from the germline V gene are SGHVS and FQNEAQ. The CDR3 DNA is TGTGCCAGCAGCCCGACAGGGGGCCGAAGTGAGCAGTACTTC. Translating gives CASSPTGGRSEQYF. Based on the CDR3 plus reference TRBV7-8 and TRBJ2-7, the full variable domain is GAGVSQSPRYKVAKRGQDVALRCDPISGHVSLFWYQQALGQGPEFLTYFQNEAQLDKSGLPSDRFFAERPEGSVSTLKIQRTQQEDSAVYLCASSPTGGRSEQYFGPGTRLTVT.

The chain joins TRBV28 to TRBJ1-5; D gene ambiguous. Germline CDR1 and CDR2: MDHEN and SYDVKM. The CDR3 length is 16 residues. V dropped 4 bases and J dropped 4 bases, with 17 bases sitting between them. CDR3 residues: CASSSPLGVGNQPQHF. CDR3 coding DNA: TGTGCCAGCAGTTCCCCTCTCGGGGTCGGGAATCAGCCCCAGCATTTT.